The 17 T cell receptor beta chains presented below share a single source sample, sequenced in a study of shared clonotypes between healthy human individuals. Some clones are missing from TCRdb's copy, which holds only in-frame ones; the method was immunoSEQ multiplex PCR. The data hold more than 2,000,000 clones, with just over 90% observed a single time. Sequencing was performed on naive CD4+ T cells sorted from blood. Subset reported: CD45RA+ positively selected. These TCRs come from a man younger than 35 in good health.

This clone was detected once. V and J are TRBV6-5 and TRBJ2-5, with a weak D call TRBD2 (6 bases). V dropped 0 bases and J dropped 3 bases, with 14 bases sitting between them. Per germline, CDR1 MNHEY and CDR2 SVGAGI. This CDR3 comprises 16 residues. This chain's CDR3 is CASSYSSGGLKETQYF. DNA for the CDR3: TGTGCCAGCAGTTACTCGAGTGGGGGACTCAAAGAGACCCAGTACTTC.

This clone was found once. The chain carries TRBV27 and TRBJ2-6; tentatively, D is TRBD2 (6 bases). The CDR3 is made up of 15 amino acids. With 6 bases removed from V and 3 bases from J, the gap between germline ends came to 12 bases. Germline-derived CDR1 and CDR2 are MNHEY and SMNVEV (reference sequence). CDR3 DNA: TGTGCCAGCAGCCCCTGGGGAGGTGGGGCCAACGTCCTGACTTTC. This gives the protein CASSPWGGGANVLTF.

The rearrangement uses TRBV9 and TRBJ2-4; 7 bases line up with TRBD2. Trimming took 4 bases from V and 5 from J; bases not matched to a gene: 9. Germline V lookup: CDR1 SGDLS, CDR2 YYNGEE. CDR3 length: 15 residues. The CDR3 nucleotides read TGTGCCAGCAGCCTCTCGGGAGGAGTTGAAAACATTCAGTACTTC. It specifies CASSLSGGVENIQYF.

A word on this clone: Other DNA sequences of this sample code for an identical CDR3. V is TRBV6-5 and J is TRBJ1-6; TRBD1 agrees at 8 bases. The V gene end was trimmed by 5 bases and the J gene end by 10 bases; junction bases not matched to a gene: 7. This CDR3 contains 14 residues. Looked up from germline, CDR1 is MNHEY and CDR2 is SVGAGI. CDR3 nucleotides: TGTGCCAGCAGTCTTACAGGGGGTGGATCACCCCTCCACTTT. Its protein product is CASSLTGGGSPLHF.

The V call is TRBV5-5, the J call TRBJ1-2; no firm D call. The CDR3 is made up of 14 amino acids. The germline V gene encodes CDR1 SGHKS and CDR2 YYEKEE (reference sequence). V lost 0 bases and J lost 4, with 10 bases in between. This CDR3 is CASSLGVGSYGYTF. For the CDR3, the DNA is TGTGCCAGCAGCTTGGGTGTGGGTAGCTATGGCTACACCTTC.

The chain joins TRBV7-8 to TRBJ1-1; D is unclear. CDR1 and CDR2 (germline): SGHVS, FQNEAQ. V gave up 4 bases and J gave up 1 base, with 4 bases separating them. The CDR3 sequence is 12 residues long. CDR3 residues: CASSSTNTEAFF. In nucleotides, the CDR3 is TGTGCCAGCAGCTCTACGAACACTGAAGCTTTCTTT.

The sample holds one count of this clone. This sequence joins TRBV4-2 and TRBJ2-5; 7 nucleotides match TRBD1. The CDR3 spans 16 residues. Germline CDR1 reads LGHNA; CDR2 reads YNFKEQ. With V trimmed by 1 base and J by 2 bases, 7 bases remained unmatched. CDR3: CASSQGQGRGQETQYF. CDR3 bases: TGTGCCAGCAGCCAAGGACAGGGCAGGGGTCAAGAGACCCAGTACTTC.

The chain is built from TRBV4-3 and TRBJ2-3; D is undetermined. Germline V gene lookup returns CDR1 LGHNA and CDR2 YSLEER. The length of the CDR3 is 16 residues. Between the trimmed V and J ends, which lost 2 bases and 1 base, there was a span of 13 bases. CDR3 protein: CASSQTTQARTDTQYF. In nucleotides, the CDR3 is TGCGCCAGCAGCCAAACAACCCAGGCCCGCACAGATACGCAGTATTTT.

Details on this clone: Other DNA sequences from this sample encode an identical CDR3 as well. The J gene is TRBJ2-7, the V gene TRBV5-6; 7 bases align to TRBD2. This CDR3 is built from 14 residues. Looked up from germline, CDR1 is SGHDT and CDR2 is YYEEEE. V lost 0 bases to trimming and J lost 5 bases; unmatched junction nucleotides: 5. CDR3 sequence reads: CASSLVGGRDEQYF. Here the CDR3 DNA reads TGTGCCAGCAGCTTGGTGGGAGGGCGGGACGAGCAGTACTTC. Filled out from reference TRBV5-6 and TRBJ2-7, the complete variable domain reads DAGVTQSPTHLIKTRGQQVTLRCSPKSGHDTVSWYQQALGQGPQFIFQYYEEEERQRGNFPDRFSGHQFPNYSSELNVNALLLGDSALYLCASSLVGGRDEQYFGPGTRLTVT.

The gene calls are TRBV9 and TRBJ2-1; TRBD2 agrees at 14 bases. CDR1 is SGDLS, CDR2 YYNGEE, per germline. V trimming: 4 bases; J trimming: 6 bases; junction bases outside the gene matches: 3. This CDR3 has 15 amino acids. CDR3 bases: TGTGCCAGCAGCCCAGGGACTAGCGGGAGCAATGAGCAGTTCTTC. This translates into CASSPGTSGSNEQFF.

This clone was picked up one time. The gene calls are TRBV28 and TRBJ2-7; the D gene is possibly TRBD1 (8 bases). Germline CDR1 MDHEN, CDR2 SYDVKM. V was cut by 4 bases and J by 6 bases, with 19 bases left in between. This CDR3 has 15 residues. CDR3 amino acids: CASSSSGTGEGEQYF. The CDR3, as DNA: TGTGCCAGCAGTTCCAGCGGGACAGGTGAGGGCGAGCAGTACTTC.

The chain carries TRBV6-5 and TRBJ2-5; TRBD2 agrees at 13 bases. J lost 2 bases, V lost 2 bases, and 2 bases had no gene match. The V gene's germline CDR1 is MNHEY and CDR2 SVGAGI. CDR3 length: 16 residues. The CDR3 sequence: CASSYQLAGGQETQYF. CDR3 DNA sequence: TGTGCCAGCAGTTACCAACTAGCGGGAGGGCAAGAGACCCAGTACTTC.

The rearrangement uses TRBV7-9 and TRBJ1-2; 11 bases align to TRBD1. The ends lost 5 bases at V and 7 bases at J; junction bases unmatched: 12. Germline CDR1 and CDR2: SEHNR and FQNEAQ (reference sequence). There are 16 residues in the CDR3. CDR3 DNA: TGTGCCAGCAGCCAAACAGGGACAGGGGGATTAGCTGGCTACACCTTC. It is translated as CASSQTGTGGLAGYTF.

The chain uses TRBV7-8 and TRBJ1-5, with no clear D. The ends were cut back, 1 base at V and 2 bases at J, with 9 bases in the middle. Germline V CDR1 and CDR2: SGHVS, FQNEAQ. The CDR3 loop spans 15 amino acids. The CDR3 protein is CASSLVWDGNQPQHF. The CDR3 DNA reads TGTGCCAGCAGCTTAGTCTGGGATGGCAATCAGCCCCAGCATTTT. The variable domain in full, with the rest retrieved from reference TRBV7-8 and TRBJ1-5, is GAGVSQSPRYKVAKRGQDVALRCDPISGHVSLFWYQQALGQGPEFLTYFQNEAQLDKSGLPSDRFFAERPEGSVSTLKIQRTQQEDSAVYLCASSLVWDGNQPQHFGDGTRLSIL.

V gene TRBV5-1 combines with J gene TRBJ2-1; D gene ambiguous. Germline assignment: CDR1 SGHRS and CDR2 YFSETQ. V lost 4 bases and J lost 12, with 17 bases in between. CDR3 length: 13 residues. The CDR3 here is CASSKESTMGQFF. DNA for the CDR3: TGCGCCAGCAGCAAGGAATCCACCATGGGGCAGTTCTTC. Variable domain in full (rest from reference TRBV5-1 and TRBJ2-1): KAGVTQTPRYLIKTRGQQVTLSCSPISGHRSVSWYQQTPGQGLQFLFEYFSETQRNKGNFPGRFSGRQFSNSRSEMNVSTLELGDSALYLCASSKESTMGQFFGPGTRLTVL.

V gene TRBV30 combines with J gene TRBJ2-4, with D possibly being TRBD1 (7 bases). Germline CDR1 and CDR2: GTSNPN and SVGIG (reference sequence). The CDR3 runs 13 residues. The V gene lost 8 bases and the J gene lost 5 bases, with 16 bases spanning the gap. The CDR3 DNA is TGTGCCCAGGGGGGAGCCTCCCAAAACATTCAGTACTTC. It codes for CAQGGASQNIQYF.

The chain combines TRBV18 with TRBJ2-1, with TRBD2 identical over 10 bases. After removal of 3 bases from V and 9 bases from J, the junction contained 8 bases not matched to a gene. Looked up from germline, CDR1 is KGHSH and CDR2 is LQKENI. The CDR3 loop spans 15 amino acids. The CDR3 region is CASSPLAGGPLEQFF. The DNA of the CDR3 is TGTGCCAGCTCACCGTTAGCGGGAGGCCCCCTTGAGCAGTTCTTC.